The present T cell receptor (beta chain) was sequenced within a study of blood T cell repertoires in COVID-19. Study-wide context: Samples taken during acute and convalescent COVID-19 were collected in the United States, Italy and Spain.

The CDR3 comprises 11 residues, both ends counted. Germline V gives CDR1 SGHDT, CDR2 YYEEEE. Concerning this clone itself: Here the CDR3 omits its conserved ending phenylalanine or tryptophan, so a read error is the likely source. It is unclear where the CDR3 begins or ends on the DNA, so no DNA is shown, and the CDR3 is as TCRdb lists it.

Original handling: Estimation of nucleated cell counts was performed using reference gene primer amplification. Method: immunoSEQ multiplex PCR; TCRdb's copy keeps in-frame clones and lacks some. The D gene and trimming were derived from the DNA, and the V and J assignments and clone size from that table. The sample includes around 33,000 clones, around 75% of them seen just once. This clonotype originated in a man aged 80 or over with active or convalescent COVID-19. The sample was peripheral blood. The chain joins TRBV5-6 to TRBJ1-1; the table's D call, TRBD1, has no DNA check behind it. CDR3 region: CASSLFAATVY.